These T cell receptor beta chains were read from a single sample in a study of liver allograft versus peripheral blood T cells. TCRdb re-called the reads through MiXCR, storing one row per CDR3 protein. The sample lists about 13,000 distinct CDR3 sequences; around 18% were seen once. These receptors were collected from a human patient who had a liver transplant. Some T cells may be graft donor cells. The CDR3 runs from the conserved cysteine through the conserved F or W. A D gene is named only where the DNA matches it firmly. Clone size is given for some rows only: seen once, a few or many times, or a class if the clone is expanded.

v_call	j_call	d_call	cdr3_length	clone_size	cdr3_aa	cdr3_nt
TRBV5-4	TRBJ1-2	TRBD1	16	many	CASSSGGPGQGDGYTF	TGTGCCAGCAGCTCTGGGGGGCCCGGACAGGGAGATGGCTACACCTTC
TRBV28	TRBJ2-2	-	12	few	CASSLRSGELFF	TGTGCCAGCAGTTTGAGGTCCGGGGAGCTGTTTTTT
TRBV28	TRBJ2-7	TRBD2	16	-	CASSLWAGTSYSEQYF	TGTGCCAGCAGTTTATGGGCGGGGACTAGTTACTCCGAGCAGTACTTC
TRBV28	TRBJ2-1	TRBD2	16	-	CASSSLWASGSNEQFF	TGTGCCAGCAGCTCACTCTGGGCTAGCGGGAGCAATGAGCAGTTCTTC
TRBV7-2	TRBJ2-1	-	17	medium-sized	CASRYRAGPSSYNEQFF	TGTGCCAGCAGATATCGAGCGGGCCCGAGCTCCTACAATGAGCAGTTCTTC
TRBV7-9	TRBJ2-7	TRBD1	15	once	CASSLGTGSQGEQYF	TGTGCCAGCAGCTTAGGGACAGGGAGCCAAGGCGAGCAGTACTTC
TRBV7-9	TRBJ2-3	-	14	-	CASSFDRSTDTQYF	TGTGCCAGCAGCTTTGACCGATCCACAGATACGCAGTATTTT
TRBV5-4	TRBJ2-6	-	17	medium-sized	CASSLVGQFSGANVLTF	TGTGCCAGCAGCTTGGTAGGACAGTTCTCTGGGGCCAACGTCCTGACTTTC
TRBV30	TRBJ1-1	TRBD1	12	many	CAWHRGNTEAFF	TGTGCCTGGCACAGGGGCAACACTGAAGCTTTCTTT
TRBV25-1	TRBJ1-4	TRBD1	13	-	CAREQGPDEKLFF	TGTGCCAGGGAACAGGGGCCCGATGAAAAACTGTTTTTT
TRBV27	TRBJ1-5	-	14	medium-sized	CASKGEEGYQPQHF	TGTGCCAGCAAGGGGGAGGAAGGATATCAGCCCCAGCATTTT
TRBV6-1	TRBJ1-2	-	13	many	CASTFHPQGGYTF	TGTGCCAGCACTTTTCACCCCCAAGGTGGCTACACCTTC
TRBV27	TRBJ1-2	TRBD1	15	few	CASSLGTGGNYGYTF	TGTGCCAGCAGTTTAGGGACAGGGGGCAACTATGGCTACACCTTC
TRBV7-2	TRBJ2-5	TRBD2	16	large	CASSSRLAGGTETQYF	TGTGCCAGCAGCTCCCGACTAGCGGGAGGGACAGAGACCCAGTACTTC
TRBV20-1	TRBJ2-3	TRBD2	16	few	CSASLAGLGSTDTQYF	TGCAGTGCTAGTCTAGCGGGCCTGGGGAGTACAGATACGCAGTATTTT
TRBV18	TRBJ2-3	TRBD2	19	-	CASSLGLAGEVKGADTQYF	TGTGCCAGCTCATTGGGACTAGCGGGAGAGGTTAAAGGTGCAGATACGCAGTATTTT
TRBV30	TRBJ2-2	-	14	-	CAWSALVGPGELFF	TGTGCCTGGAGTGCACTAGTGGGACCCGGGGAGCTGTTTTTT
TRBV6-6	TRBJ2-1	-	14	medium-sized	CASSETTSYNEQFF	TGTGCCAGCAGTGAAACTACTAGCTACAATGAGCAGTTCTTC
TRBV27	TRBJ1-4	-	14	many	CVTGRTLLNEKLFF	TGTGTTACTGGTCGGACGTTACTTAATGAAAAACTGTTTTTT
TRBV19	TRBJ2-1	-	15	medium-sized	CASSIVGGGYNEQFF	TGTGCCAGTAGTATCGTGGGCGGAGGCTACAATGAGCAGTTCTTC
TRBV10-3	TRBJ2-1	-	13	many	CAISDGYPLEQFF	TGTGCCATCAGCGACGGCTACCCTCTGGAGCAGTTCTTC
TRBV20-1	TRBJ2-5	-	12	few	CSANKGLETQYF	TGCAGTGCTAACAAGGGATTGGAGACCCAGTACTTC
TRBV5-4	TRBJ2-5	-	13	many	CASSFGGRETQYF	TGTGCCAGCAGCTTCGGGGGAAGGGAGACCCAGTACTTC
TRBV13	TRBJ2-7	-	14	medium-sized	CASSLKGISYEQYF	TGTGCCAGCAGCTTAAAAGGAATCTCCTACGAGCAGTACTTC
TRBV15	TRBJ1-5	TRBD1	15	few	CATSSHRGSNQPQHF	TGTGCCACCAGCAGCCACAGGGGTAGCAATCAGCCCCAGCATTTT
TRBV11-2	TRBJ2-7	-	13	-	CASSYDNNYEQYF	TGTGCCAGCAGCTATGACAATAACTACGAGCAGTACTTC
TRBV28	TRBJ1-4	-	21	many	CASSLRPKNPPKQGLNEKLFF	TGTGCCAGCAGTTTAAGGCCAAAAAACCCCCCAAAACAGGGCTTAAATGAAAAACTGTTTTTT
TRBV7-5	TRBJ1-2	-	17	many	CISVPEARPGQNYGYTF	-
TRBV15	TRBJ2-3	TRBD2	17	medium-sized	CATSRDSGGWGTDTQYF	TGTGCCACCAGCAGAGATTCGGGGGGTTGGGGCACAGATACGCAGTATTTT
TRBV7-9	TRBJ1-4	TRBD1	14	-	CASTSGDRGEKLFF	TGTGCCAGCACTTCGGGGGACAGGGGTGAAAAACTGTTTTTT
TRBV12-3/TRBV12-4	TRBJ1-2	-	14	-	CASSNSGTIYGYTF	TGTGCCAGCAGTAATTCTGGCACCATCTATGGCTACACCTTC